The clone carrying this TCR beta chain was detected ten times or more. The source of the sample is a study of CD8 T cells in ankylosing spondylitis. TCRdb reanalysed the 5' RACE reads using MiXCR and keeps one entry per CDR3 protein. The sample contains more than 100,000 distinct CDR3 sequences, about an eighth of which appear only once. CDR3 size: 13 residues. With 2 bases removed from V and 6 bases from J, the gap between germline ends came to 11 bases. Germline V gives CDR1 SQVTM, CDR2 ANQGSEA. The sequence was collected from a female donor with ankylosing spondylitis or in good health (not recorded which). The genes are TRBV29-1 and TRBJ2-1; D perhaps matches TRBD1 (7 bases). Sequencing was performed on blood, either unsorted or a sorted T cell fraction (not recorded which). This CDR3 is CSVESQGGNEQFF. The CDR3 nucleotides read TGCAGCGTTGAAAGTCAGGGGGGCAATGAGCAGTTCTTC.